The T cell receptor (beta chain) under discussion was sequenced for a study of T cell repertoires in cytomegalovirus infection. On the study more broadly: The public TCR beta signatures pointed to both CMV infection and matching HLA type.

This CDR3 comprises 18 residues. With V trimmed by 4 bases and J by 4 bases, 14 bases remained unmatched. Germline values: CDR1 SGHAT, CDR2 FQNNGV. Each CDR3 protein is one row after TCRdb ran MiXCR on the reads. The sample shows about 320,000 distinct CDR3 sequences, 9% to 9.5% of them seen only once. This clonotype was detected a few times. The antigen is not known. Study conclusions and caveats: Carriage of CMV together with the relevant HLA was identifiable through cumulative public TCR beta family frequency. In two of eight donors, the top clonotype was HLA-C-restricted CMV-specific.

This receptor was obtained from a human donor in good health (CMV status not recorded). Some clones in this sample may be carry-over from other donors' samples. Sequencing input: PBMCs. The rearrangement uses TRBV11-2 and TRBJ2-7; 12 bases agree with TRBD2. The CDR3 DNA reads as TGTGCCAGCAGCTCACCTGGCGGGGCTAGCGGGAGGGGGTACGAGCAGTACTTC. The encoded protein is CASSSPGGASGRGYEQYF.